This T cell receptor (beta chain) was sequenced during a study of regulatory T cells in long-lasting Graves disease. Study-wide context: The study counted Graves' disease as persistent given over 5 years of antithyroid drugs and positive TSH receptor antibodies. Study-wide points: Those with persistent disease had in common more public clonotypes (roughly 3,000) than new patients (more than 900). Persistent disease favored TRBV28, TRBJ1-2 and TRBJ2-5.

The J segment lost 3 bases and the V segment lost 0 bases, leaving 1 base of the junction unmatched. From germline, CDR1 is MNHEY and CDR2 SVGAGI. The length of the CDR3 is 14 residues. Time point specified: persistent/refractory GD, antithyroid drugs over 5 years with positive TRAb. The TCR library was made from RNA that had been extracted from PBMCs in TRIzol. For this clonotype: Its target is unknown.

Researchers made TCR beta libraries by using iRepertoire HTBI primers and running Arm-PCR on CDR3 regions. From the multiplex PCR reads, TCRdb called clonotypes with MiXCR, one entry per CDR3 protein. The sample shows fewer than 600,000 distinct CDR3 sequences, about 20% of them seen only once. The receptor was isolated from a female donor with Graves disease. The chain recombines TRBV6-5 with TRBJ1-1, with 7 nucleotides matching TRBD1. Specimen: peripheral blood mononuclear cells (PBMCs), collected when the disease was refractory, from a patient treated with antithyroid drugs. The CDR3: CASSYSRGHTEAFF. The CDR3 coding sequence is TGTGCCAGCAGTTACTCGAGGGGGCACACTGAAGCTTTCTTT.